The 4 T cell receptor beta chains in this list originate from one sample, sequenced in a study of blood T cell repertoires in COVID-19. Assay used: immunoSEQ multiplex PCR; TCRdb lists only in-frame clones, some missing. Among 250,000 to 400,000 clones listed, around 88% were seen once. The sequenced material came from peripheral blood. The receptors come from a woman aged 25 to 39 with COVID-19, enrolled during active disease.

The CDR3 sequence: CASSRETSGDTDTQYF. The CDR3 DNA follows: TGCGCCAGCAGTCGGGAAACTAGCGGTGACACAGATACGCAGTATTTT. V and J are TRBV23-1 and TRBJ2-3, with 8 bases that match TRBD2. TRBV23-1 is treated as an ORF (open reading frame) with a function not yet certain. The CDR3 runs to 16 residues. J lost 2 bases, V lost 4 bases, and 8 bases had no gene match.

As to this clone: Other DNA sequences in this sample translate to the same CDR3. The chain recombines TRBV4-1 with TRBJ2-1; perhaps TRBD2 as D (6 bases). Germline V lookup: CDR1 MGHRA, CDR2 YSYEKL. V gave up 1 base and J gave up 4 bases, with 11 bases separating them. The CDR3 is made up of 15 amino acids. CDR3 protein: CASSQVAGGYNEQFF. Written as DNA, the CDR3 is TGCGCCAGCAGCCAAGTTGCCGGGGGATACAATGAGCAGTTCTTC.

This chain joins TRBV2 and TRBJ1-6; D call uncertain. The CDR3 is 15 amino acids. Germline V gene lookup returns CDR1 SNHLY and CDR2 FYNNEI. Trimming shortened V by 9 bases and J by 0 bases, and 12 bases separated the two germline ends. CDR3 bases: TGTGCCAGTCACGTTAAGAGCTCCTATAATTCACCCCTCCACTTT. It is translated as CASHVKSSYNSPLHF.

CDR3 nucleotides: TGTGCCAGCAGCTTAGTTTATACTAGCGATGAGCAGTTCTTC. Translating gives CASSLVYTSDEQFF. The chain uses TRBV7-2 and TRBJ2-1; 7 bases map to TRBD2. V lost 1 base to trimming and J lost 8 bases; unmatched junction nucleotides: 5. In germline, CDR1 is SGHTA, CDR2 FQGNSA. CDR3 length equals 14 residues.